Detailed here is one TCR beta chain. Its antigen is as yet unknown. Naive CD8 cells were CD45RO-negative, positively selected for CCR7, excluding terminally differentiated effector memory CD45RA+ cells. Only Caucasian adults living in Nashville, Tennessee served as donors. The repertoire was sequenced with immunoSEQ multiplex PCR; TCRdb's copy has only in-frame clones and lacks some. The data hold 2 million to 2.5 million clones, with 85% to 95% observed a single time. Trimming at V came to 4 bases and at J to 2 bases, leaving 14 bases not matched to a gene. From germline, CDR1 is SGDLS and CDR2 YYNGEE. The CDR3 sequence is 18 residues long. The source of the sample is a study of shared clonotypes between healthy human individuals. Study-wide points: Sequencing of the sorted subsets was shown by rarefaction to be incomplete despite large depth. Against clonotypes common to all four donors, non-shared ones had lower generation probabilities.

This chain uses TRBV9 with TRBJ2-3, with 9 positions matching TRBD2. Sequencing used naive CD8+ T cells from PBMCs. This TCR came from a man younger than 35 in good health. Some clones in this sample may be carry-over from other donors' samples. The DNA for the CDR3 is TGTGCCAGCAGCTCTCATATAGCGGGAGCCGGTTTCACAGATACGCAGTATTTT. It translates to CASSSHIAGAGFTDTQYF.